This T cell receptor beta chain stems from a study of neurological immune-mediated disorders. Study observations and caveats: The highest TCR clonal expansion occurred in HTLV-1-associated myelopathy; multiple sclerosis fell below healthy controls. Expanded clones shared no CDR3 amino acid sequences across subjects, suggesting private repertoires in all groups.

The time point denotes: longitudinal time-point 2. The authors made cDNA by 5'RACE with 10-nucleotide random UMIs. The yield of each sequencing run was over 170 million TCR-beta sequences from 15-18 subjects. Each CDR3 protein gets one entry after TCRdb re-called the 5' RACE reads with MiXCR. The data contain 100,000 or so distinct CDR3 sequences, about 13% of them seen just once; the ten biggest clones take up 5%. This clonotype showed up many times. Its specificity is not known. V was shortened by 3 bases and J by 1 base, with 6 bases between the two germline ends. This CDR3 is built from 13 residues. Germline V lookup: CDR1 ENHRY, CDR2 SYGVKD.

The specimen was PBMCs. The TCR comes from a female donor with HTLV-1-associated myelopathy (HAM/TSP). This sequence joins TRBV10-3 and TRBJ1-1, with a possible D match to TRBD1 (5 bases). CDR3 DNA sequence: TGTGCCATCAGTGACCAGGGGAACACTGAAGCTTTCTTT. It is translated as CAISDQGNTEAFF.